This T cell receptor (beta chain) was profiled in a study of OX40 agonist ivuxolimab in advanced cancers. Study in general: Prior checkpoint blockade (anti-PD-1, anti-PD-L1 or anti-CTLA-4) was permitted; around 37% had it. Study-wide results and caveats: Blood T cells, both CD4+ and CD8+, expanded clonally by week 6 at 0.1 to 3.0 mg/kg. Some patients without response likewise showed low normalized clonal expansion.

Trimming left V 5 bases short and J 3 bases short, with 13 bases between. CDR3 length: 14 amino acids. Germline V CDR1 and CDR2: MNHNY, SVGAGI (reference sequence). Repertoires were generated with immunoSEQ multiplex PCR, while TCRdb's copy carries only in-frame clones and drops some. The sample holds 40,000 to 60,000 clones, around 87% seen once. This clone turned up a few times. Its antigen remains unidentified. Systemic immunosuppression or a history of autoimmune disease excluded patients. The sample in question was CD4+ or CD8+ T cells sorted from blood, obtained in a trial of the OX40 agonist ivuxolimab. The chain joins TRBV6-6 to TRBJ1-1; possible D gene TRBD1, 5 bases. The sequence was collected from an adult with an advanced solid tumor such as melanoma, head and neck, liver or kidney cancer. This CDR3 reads CASSVNRGYTEAFF. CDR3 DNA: TGTGCCAGCAGTGTCAATCGGGGGTACACTGAAGCTTTCTTT.